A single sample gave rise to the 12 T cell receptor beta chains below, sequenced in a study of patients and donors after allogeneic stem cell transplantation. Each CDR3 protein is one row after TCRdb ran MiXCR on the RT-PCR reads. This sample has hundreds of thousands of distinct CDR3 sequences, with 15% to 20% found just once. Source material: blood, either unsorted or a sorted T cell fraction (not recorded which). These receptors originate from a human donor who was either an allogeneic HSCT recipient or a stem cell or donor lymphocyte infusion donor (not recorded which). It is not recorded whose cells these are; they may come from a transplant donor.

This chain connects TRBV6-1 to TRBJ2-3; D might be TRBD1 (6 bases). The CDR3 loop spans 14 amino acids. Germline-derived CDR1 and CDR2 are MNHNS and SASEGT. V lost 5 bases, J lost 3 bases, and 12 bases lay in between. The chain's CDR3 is CASSRGRGTDTQYF. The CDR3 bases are TGTGCCAGCAGTCGGGGTAGGGGGACAGATACGCAGTATTTT.

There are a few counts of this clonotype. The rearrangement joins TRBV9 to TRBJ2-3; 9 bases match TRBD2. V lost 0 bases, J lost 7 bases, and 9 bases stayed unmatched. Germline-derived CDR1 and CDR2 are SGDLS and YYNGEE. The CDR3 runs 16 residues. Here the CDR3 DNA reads TGTGCCAGCAGCGTAGGTTCCGCGGGGGGGCCATATACGCAGTATTTT. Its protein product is CASSVGSAGGPYTQYF.

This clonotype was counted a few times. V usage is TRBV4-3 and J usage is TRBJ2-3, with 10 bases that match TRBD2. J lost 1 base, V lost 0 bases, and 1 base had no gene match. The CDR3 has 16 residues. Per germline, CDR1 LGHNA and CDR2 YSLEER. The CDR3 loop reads CASSQETSGGTDTQYF. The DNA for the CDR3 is TGCGCCAGCAGCCAAGAAACTAGCGGGGGCACAGATACGCAGTATTTT.

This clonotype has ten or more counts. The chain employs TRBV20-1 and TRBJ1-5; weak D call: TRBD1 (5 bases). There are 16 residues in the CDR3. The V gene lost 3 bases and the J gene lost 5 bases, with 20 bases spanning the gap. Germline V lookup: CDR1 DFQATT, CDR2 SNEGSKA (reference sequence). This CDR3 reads CSASRRGRGNDQPQHF. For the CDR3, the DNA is TGCAGTGCTAGTAGGAGGGGACGGGGGAACGATCAGCCCCAGCATTTT.

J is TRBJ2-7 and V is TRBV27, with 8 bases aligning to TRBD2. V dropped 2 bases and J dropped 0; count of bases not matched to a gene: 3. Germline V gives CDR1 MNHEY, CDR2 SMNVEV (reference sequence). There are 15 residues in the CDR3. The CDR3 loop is CASSLQAGASYEQYF. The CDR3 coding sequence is TGTGCCAGCAGTTTACAAGCGGGGGCCTCCTACGAGCAGTACTTC.

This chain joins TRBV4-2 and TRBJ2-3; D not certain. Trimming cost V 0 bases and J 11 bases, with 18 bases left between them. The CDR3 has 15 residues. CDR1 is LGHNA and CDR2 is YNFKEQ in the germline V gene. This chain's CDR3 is CASSQDLGLTRVQYF. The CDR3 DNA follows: TGTGCCAGCAGCCAAGATTTGGGCCTGACCCGGGTGCAGTATTTT.

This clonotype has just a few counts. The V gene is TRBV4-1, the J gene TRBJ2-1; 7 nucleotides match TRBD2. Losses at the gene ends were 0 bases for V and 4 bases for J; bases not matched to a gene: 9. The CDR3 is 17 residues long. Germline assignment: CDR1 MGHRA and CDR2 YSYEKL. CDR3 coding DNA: TGCGCCAGCAGCCAAGAAGGTTACGCGGGACTATACAATGAGCAGTTCTTC. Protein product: CASSQEGYAGLYNEQFF.

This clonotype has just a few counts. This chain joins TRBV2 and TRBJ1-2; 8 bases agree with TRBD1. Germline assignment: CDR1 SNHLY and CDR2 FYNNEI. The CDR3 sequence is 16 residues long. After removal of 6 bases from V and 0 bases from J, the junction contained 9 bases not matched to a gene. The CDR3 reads CASSPRTGRANYGYTF. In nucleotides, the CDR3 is TGTGCCAGCAGCCCCAGGACAGGGAGGGCTAACTATGGCTACACCTTC.

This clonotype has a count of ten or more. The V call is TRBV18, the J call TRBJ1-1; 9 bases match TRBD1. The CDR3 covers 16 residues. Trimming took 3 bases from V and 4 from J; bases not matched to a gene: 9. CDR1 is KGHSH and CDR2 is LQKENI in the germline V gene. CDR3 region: CASSPGTGRRPTEAFF. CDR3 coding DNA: TGTGCCAGCTCACCCGGGACAGGGAGAAGGCCCACTGAAGCTTTCTTT.

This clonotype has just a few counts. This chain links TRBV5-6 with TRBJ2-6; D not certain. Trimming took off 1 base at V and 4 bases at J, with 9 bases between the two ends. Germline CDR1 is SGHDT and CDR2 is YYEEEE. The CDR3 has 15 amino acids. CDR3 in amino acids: CASSLFQVGANVLTF. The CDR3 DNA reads TGTGCCAGCAGCTTGTTCCAGGTCGGGGCCAACGTCCTGACTTTC. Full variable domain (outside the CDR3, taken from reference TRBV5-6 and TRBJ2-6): DAGVTQSPTHLIKTRGQQVTLRCSPKSGHDTVSWYQQALGQGPQFIFQYYEEEERQRGNFPDRFSGHQFPNYSSELNVNALLLGDSALYLCASSLFQVGANVLTFGAGSRLTVL.

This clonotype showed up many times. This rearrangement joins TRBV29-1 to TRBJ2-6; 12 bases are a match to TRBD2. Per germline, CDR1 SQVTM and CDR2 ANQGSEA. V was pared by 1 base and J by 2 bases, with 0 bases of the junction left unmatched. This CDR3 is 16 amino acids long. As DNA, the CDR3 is TGCAGCGTTGAAGGACTAGCGGGAGCTGGGGCCAACGTCCTGACTTTC. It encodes CSVEGLAGAGANVLTF.

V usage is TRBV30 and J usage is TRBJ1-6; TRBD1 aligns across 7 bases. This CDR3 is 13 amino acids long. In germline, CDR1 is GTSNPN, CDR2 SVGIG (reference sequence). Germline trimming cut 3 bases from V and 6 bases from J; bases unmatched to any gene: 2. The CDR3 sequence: CAWSTGANSPLHF. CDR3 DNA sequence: TGTGCCTGGAGCACAGGGGCTAATTCACCCCTCCACTTT.